This TCR beta chain was sequenced in a study of shared clonotypes between healthy human individuals. The wider study: Each donor had three CD4 naive, three CD4 memory, two CD8 naive and one CD8 memory plate.

For this clone: Its antigen is as yet unknown.

The CDR3 runs 15 residues. Germline V lookup: CDR1 MNHEY, CDR2 SVGAGI. TCRdb's copy holds only in-frame clones and misses some; the assay was immunoSEQ multiplex PCR. The table records about 120,000 clones, 55% to 70% of them present only once. Findings and caveats of the study: Naive subsets, compared against memory subsets, generally had larger estimated richness values. A handful of donors shared about 5% of their naive CD4 clonotypes.

Sequenced sample: memory CD8+ T cells sorted from blood. Subset specified: CD45RO+ cells pooled with CCR7-negative TemRA cells. The V call is TRBV6-5, the J call TRBJ2-5; weak D call: TRBD2 (5 bases). The better agreement between TRBJ2-7 and the DNA end casts doubt on the J call. This TCR came from a woman in her twenties or thirties in good health. The CDR3 region has the DNA TGTGCCAGCAGCCAAGAGGGCGCTAGCTCCTACGAGCAGTACTTC. Encoded protein: CASSQEGASSYEQYF.